One and the same sample provided the 28 T cell receptor beta chains below, sequenced in a study of shared clonotypes between healthy human individuals. Measured with immunoSEQ multiplex PCR; TCRdb has only the in-frame clones, and not every one. The sample lists about 980,000 clones; 76% were seen once. Sequenced sample: memory CD4+ T cells sorted from blood. Subset here: CD45RA-negative fraction. These receptors all stem from a young man in good health.

This clone occurred a few times. The J gene is TRBJ2-1, the V gene TRBV7-9, with TRBD2 identical over 7 bases. This CDR3 is built from 16 residues. Germline loops: CDR1 SEHNR, CDR2 FQNEAQ (reference sequence). V gave up 1 base and J gave up 2 bases; unmatched junction bases: 5. The CDR3 spells CASSLGLTSPYNEQFF. The DNA for the CDR3 is TGTGCCAGCAGCTTAGGCTTGACTAGCCCCTACAATGAGCAGTTCTTC.

V and J are TRBV7-9 and TRBJ2-1; TRBD2 matches at 9 bases. CDR3 length: 16 amino acids. Germline CDR1 reads SEHNR; CDR2 reads FQNEAQ (reference sequence). Unmatched junction bases numbered 7, after V lost 4 bases and J lost 3 bases. CDR3 nucleotide sequence: TGTGCCAGCAGCTACTATCTAGCGGGGTTCTACAATGAGCAGTTCTTC. Its translation is CASSYYLAGFYNEQFF.

The V call is TRBV29-1, the J call TRBJ2-4, with D maybe TRBD1 (6 bases). Trimming removed 7 bases at V and 3 bases at J, with 13 bases between. CDR1 is SQVTM, CDR2 ANQGSEA, per germline. The CDR3 consists of 13 residues. The CDR3 coding sequence is TGCAGCGCGCTACAGGGTGACAAAAACATTCAGTACTTC. Its protein product is CSALQGDKNIQYF. Full variable domain (outside the CDR3, taken from reference TRBV29-1 and TRBJ2-4): SAVISQKPSRDICQRGTSLTIQCQVDSQVTMMFWYRQQPGQSLTLIATANQGSEATYESGFVIDKFPISRPNLTFSTLTVSNMSPEDSSIYLCSALQGDKNIQYFGAGTRLSVL.

J is TRBJ2-2 and V is TRBV5-1; D possibly uses TRBD1 or TRBD2 (6 bases each). Germline assignment: CDR1 SGHRS and CDR2 YFSETQ. The CDR3 has 14 residues. V gave up 0 bases and J gave up 6 bases, with 9 bases separating them. As DNA, the CDR3 is TGCGCCAGCAGCTTGGACGGGGGCCCCGGGGAGCTGTTTTTT. It specifies CASSLDGGPGELFF.

J is TRBJ2-5 and V is TRBV4-2, with D perhaps TRBD2 (5 bases). In germline, CDR1 is LGHNA, CDR2 YNFKEQ. The CDR3 extends over 13 amino acids. Trimming removed 1 base at V and 3 bases at J, with 6 bases between. Here the CDR3 DNA reads TGTGCCAGCAGCCAAGGAGCGGAAGAGACCCAGTACTTC. Translation: CASSQGAEETQYF.

The rearrangement uses TRBV5-1 and TRBJ2-3; D gene ambiguous. The CDR3 covers 13 residues. The germline gives CDR1 SGHRS, CDR2 YFSETQ. With 0 bases removed from V and 5 bases from J, the gap between germline ends came to 7 bases. The CDR3 nucleotides read TGCGCCAGCAGCTTGGGGCTTGAAGATACGCAGTATTTT. Residues: CASSLGLEDTQYF.

In its sample, this clone was seen a few times. The chain couples TRBV4-3 to TRBJ1-2; 9 bases agree with TRBD1. Germline V CDR1 and CDR2: LGHNA, YSLEER. V lost 0 bases and J lost 8; bases outside the gene matches: 7. The CDR3 has 15 amino acids. CDR3 in amino acids: CASSQDSGTGKGYTF. The CDR3 DNA reads as TGCGCCAGCAGCCAAGACTCCGGGACAGGGAAGGGCTACACCTTC.

The chain couples TRBV7-6 to TRBJ2-6; D gene unclear. The CDR3 has 15 amino acids. Germline lookup yields CDR1 SGHVS and CDR2 FNYEAQ. V shed 5 bases and J shed 0 bases, with 8 bases lying between them. CDR3 region: CASSHPLSGANVLTF. CDR3 DNA: TGTGCCAGCAGCCATCCGCTCTCTGGGGCCAACGTCCTGACTTTC.

The table lists this clone with a count of one. The rearrangement joins TRBV27 to TRBJ2-7, with D hard to call. Trimming pared 5 bases from V and 0 bases from J, leaving 14 bases between. The CDR3 extends over 15 amino acids. Germline CDR1 MNHEY, CDR2 SMNVEV (reference sequence). CDR3: CASSAGRLTSYEQYF. The CDR3 region has the DNA TGTGCCAGCAGTGCAGGAAGGTTAACCTCCTACGAGCAGTACTTC.

Remarks on this clone: The sample carries other DNA sequences with the same CDR3. The rearrangement links TRBV5-1 to TRBJ1-2, with TRBD1 as a possible D gene (6 bases). From germline, CDR1 is SGHRS and CDR2 YFSETQ. This CDR3 is built from 14 residues. Between the trimmed V and J ends, which lost 2 bases and 2 bases, there was a span of 10 bases. The CDR3 nucleotides are TGCGCCAGCAGCTTAGGGCAGGGGAACTATGGCTACACCTTC. Protein sequence: CASSLGQGNYGYTF.

This clone has more than one count but fewer than ten. The chain uses TRBV25-1 and TRBJ1-1, with D unclear. V lost 1 base to trimming and J lost 1 base, with 13 bases between them. Germline CDR1 reads MGHDK; CDR2 reads SYGVNS. This CDR3 has 16 residues. The CDR3 DNA follows: TGTGCCAGCAGTGAATCGTATACGAGGAGGAACACTGAAGCTTTCTTT. It encodes CASSESYTRRNTEAFF.

The chain combines TRBV10-3 with TRBJ2-5, with D hard to call. Germline V CDR1 and CDR2: ENHRY, SYGVKD. V gave up 0 bases and J gave up 3 bases, with 2 bases separating them. This CDR3 spans 12 amino acids. Here the CDR3 DNA reads TGTGCCATCAGTGAGTCCAAAGAGACCCAGTACTTC. Protein sequence: CAISESKETQYF.

The CDR3 reads CASRKRGNQETQYF. The CDR3 bases are TGTGCCAGTAGGAAACGGGGGAACCAAGAGACCCAGTACTTC. The rearrangement links TRBV19 to TRBJ2-5, with D tentatively TRBD2 (6 bases). The CDR3 contains 14 residues. Germline CDR1 LNHDA, CDR2 SQIVND (reference sequence). The V and J ends lost 6 bases and 0 bases respectively, with 11 bases between them.

The V call is TRBV7-9, the J call TRBJ2-2; TRBD1 might be the D (7 bases). Germline V gene lookup returns CDR1 SEHNR and CDR2 FQNEAQ (reference sequence). This CDR3 contains 15 residues. The V gene lost 6 bases and the J gene lost 2 bases, with 13 bases spanning the gap. Written as DNA, the CDR3 is TGTGCCAGCAGAGGCAGGGGGGATAACACCGGGGAGCTGTTTTTT. It encodes CASRGRGDNTGELFF.

This rearrangement joins TRBV6-6 to TRBJ2-6, with TRBD2 as a possible D gene (7 bases). The CDR3 is 15 residues long. Germline CDR1 is MNHNY and CDR2 is SVGAGI (reference sequence). Trimming pared 7 bases from V and 4 bases from J, leaving 14 bases between. The CDR3 spells CASTTGGRGANVLTF. DNA for the CDR3: TGTGCCAGCACCACGGGGGGCAGAGGGGCCAACGTCCTGACTTTC.

The V call is TRBV6-5, the J call TRBJ2-5; D perhaps matches TRBD2 (5 bases). The germline CDR1 and CDR2 sequences are MNHEY and SVGAGI. Trimming stripped 0 bases from V and 2 bases from J, with 10 bases between. CDR3 size: 15 residues. As DNA, the CDR3 is TGTGCCAGCAGTTACTCGATCGGACTGCAAGAGACCCAGTACTTC. It encodes CASSYSIGLQETQYF.

The chain is built from TRBV7-8 and TRBJ2-5; 9 nucleotides agree with TRBD2. With V trimmed by 3 bases and J by 1 base, 6 bases remained unmatched. This CDR3 is built from 16 residues. CDR1 is SGHVS and CDR2 is FQNEAQ in the germline V gene. The CDR3 DNA reads as TGTGCCAGCAGCTTGGGGCTAGCGGGGAGCCAAGAGACCCAGTACTTC. It encodes CASSLGLAGSQETQYF.

This chain links TRBV5-1 with TRBJ1-5; 9 bases align to TRBD1. This CDR3 contains 15 residues. Germline V gene lookup returns CDR1 SGHRS and CDR2 YFSETQ. V shed 3 bases, J shed 6 bases, and the junction held 7 bases outside the gene matches. This CDR3 reads CASSSGTGWSQPQHF. CDR3 DNA: TGCGCCAGCAGCTCCGGGACAGGGTGGAGTCAGCCCCAGCATTTT.

The chain carries TRBV27 and TRBJ2-7; a possible D gene is TRBD1 (5 bases). This CDR3 region has 16 residues. Germline-derived CDR1 and CDR2 are MNHEY and SMNVEV (reference sequence). Trimming pared 5 bases from V and 0 bases from J, leaving 17 bases between. CDR3 sequence reads: CASSPFQGLISYEQYF. The DNA of the CDR3 is TGTGCCAGCAGTCCCTTCCAGGGCCTTATCTCCTACGAGCAGTACTTC.

This clone has a single count. The chain has TRBV18 and TRBJ2-5, with a weak D call TRBD1 (6 bases). V lost 5 bases and J 2 bases, leaving 18 bases between the germline ends. The CDR3 is 16 residues long. Germline V gene data show CDR1 as KGHSH and CDR2 as LQKENI. The CDR3 coding sequence is TGTGCCAGCTCATCCACCCACGGGGACACTCAAGAGACCCAGTACTTC. Translating gives CASSSTHGDTQETQYF.

This clone was seen once. The junction differs from germline at one of its ends, possibly a read error. The V gene is TRBV7-7, the J gene TRBJ2-2, with TRBD2 as a possible D gene (5 bases). CDR1 and CDR2 (germline): SSHAT, FNYEAQ (reference sequence). The CDR3 extends over 14 amino acids. CDR3 sequence (DNA): TGTGCTAGCAGTAAAGAGAGGGTCACCGGGGAGCTGTTTTTT. Translation: CASSKERVTGELFF.

The chain links TRBV5-1 to TRBJ2-1, with D hard to call. From germline, CDR1 is SGHRS and CDR2 YFSETQ. Trimming removed 1 base from V and 7 bases from J, with 18 bases in between. The CDR3 is 16 residues long. CDR3 sequence reads: CASSLRAGTQLNEQFF. DNA for the CDR3: TGCGCCAGCAGCTTGCGGGCCGGAACCCAACTAAATGAGCAGTTCTTC.

The V and J genes are TRBV6-1 and TRBJ2-4, with 7 bases identical to TRBD2. This CDR3 is 20 amino acids long. CDR1 and CDR2 (germline): MNHNS, SASEGT. Trimming cost V 4 bases and J 1 base; bases outside gene matches: 19. The CDR3 region has the DNA TGTGCCAGCAGTGTAGAGGGAGGGGAAGGGGCGAAGCGGGCCAAAAACATTCAGTACTTC. Its translation: CASSVEGGEGAKRAKNIQYF.

This chain uses TRBV5-4 with TRBJ2-5, with 12 bases matching TRBD2. Germline V gene lookup returns CDR1 SGHNT and CDR2 YYREEE (reference sequence). After removal of 5 bases from V and 5 bases from J, the junction contained 7 bases not matched to a gene. This CDR3 is built from 15 residues. CDR3 nucleotides: TGTGCCAGCAGTCCTAGCGGGGGGGCTCGCGAGACCCAGTACTTC. Protein: CASSPSGGARETQYF.

This clone was seen many times. The V and J genes are TRBV5-1 and TRBJ2-3; the match to TRBD2 covers 7 bases. CDR1 is SGHRS and CDR2 is YFSETQ in the germline V gene. With 3 bases clipped from V and 5 bases from J, the junction kept 9 bases outside the gene matches. This CDR3 comprises 15 residues. Written as DNA, the CDR3 is TGCGCCAGCAGCTCCCTACGGTCGGGAGGAGATACGCAGTATTTT. Its protein product is CASSSLRSGGDTQYF.

V gene TRBV9 combines with J gene TRBJ2-3; 9 bases match TRBD2. Germline V CDR1 and CDR2: SGDLS, YYNGEE. The CDR3 covers 16 residues. Trimming at V came to 4 bases and at J to 3 bases, leaving 9 bases not matched to a gene. CDR3 sequence reads: CASSPHGGLATDTQYF. The CDR3 bases are TGTGCCAGCAGCCCCCATGGGGGACTAGCTACAGATACGCAGTATTTT.

V gene TRBV2 combines with J gene TRBJ1-5; possibly TRBD1 for D (5 bases). Trimming left V 5 bases short and J 2 bases short, with 10 bases between. The length of the CDR3 is 14 residues. Per the germline V gene, CDR1 is SNHLY and CDR2 is FYNNEI. CDR3 region: CASSPRAGNQPQHF. The CDR3 DNA follows: TGTGCCAGCAGTCCCAGGGCTGGCAATCAGCCCCAGCATTTT.

The chain is built from TRBV10-3 and TRBJ2-2; 9 bases are shared with TRBD1. The CDR3 totals 15 residues. CDR1 is ENHRY and CDR2 is SYGVKD in the germline V gene. The trim removed 9 bases at V and 4 bases at J, leaving 9 bases unmatched. The CDR3 nucleotides are TGTGCCATGGGGTCCGGGACAGGGCCCACCGGGGAGCTGTTTTTT. Its translation is CAMGSGTGPTGELFF.